This note documents a single T cell receptor (beta chain) sequence. This sample stems from a study of early T cells in non-severe SARS-CoV-2 infection. Individually, cDNA molecules had unique molecular identifiers attached to them. TCRdb used MiXCR to reprocess the 5' RACE reads, holding one entry per CDR3 protein. The sample has approximately 33,000 distinct CDR3 sequences; 5.3% are singletons. The CDR3 contains 13 residues. Germline V gene sequence: CDR1 KGHSH, CDR2 LQKENI. Trimming shortened V by 7 bases and J by 3 bases, and 9 bases separated the two germline ends. The origin of this receptor is an adult who was a healthcare worker with PCR-confirmed SARS-CoV-2 infection or an uninfected control (not recorded which). The chain has TRBV18 and TRBJ2-2; tentative D call: TRBD1 (6 bases). Sequenced: whole blood. CDR3 region: CASCGQYTGELFF. The CDR3 bases are TGTGCCAGCTGTGGACAGTACACCGGGGAGCTGTTTTTT.